A selection of T cell receptor beta chains follows, all from one sample in a study of regulatory T cells in long-lasting Graves disease. TCRdb itself ran the multiplex PCR reads through MiXCR, one entry per CDR3 protein. The table shows about 540,000 distinct CDR3 sequences, with roughly 14% occurring only once. These data were also filed under a second study, of T cells in Graves' hyperthyroidism and ophthalmopathy.

Material: peripheral blood mononuclear cells (PBMCs), obtained at new diagnosis, from a patient treated with antithyroid drugs. These receptors all stem from a man between 25 and 39 years old with Graves disease. Both conserved end residues are trimmed from each CDR3. Fields, in order: V gene, CDR3 protein.

v_gene: TRBV5-6; CDR3aa: ASRFTRGETQY
v_gene: TRBV6-1; CDR3aa: ASSPVAKTGVTGELF
v_gene: TRBV6-5; CDR3aa: ASSYGTGEQETQY
v_gene: TRBV19; CDR3aa: ASSMLRQGVYNEQF
v_gene: TRBV27; CDR3aa: ASRGQGLAGEQY
v_gene: TRBV2; CDR3aa: ASSEEYLAGFYEQY
v_gene: TRBV28; CDR3aa: ASSDEGAEDNEQF
v_gene: TRBV27; CDR3aa: ACSRTFLAGVAAGELF
v_gene: TRBV10-2; CDR3aa: ASSEPGNYGYT
v_gene: TRBV4-1; CDR3aa: ASSREGLADYEQY
v_gene: TRBV20-1; CDR3aa: SATGTSGVSGEQF
v_gene: TRBV5-1; CDR3aa: ASSLGGAGLAGGQQF
v_gene: TRBV25-1; CDR3aa: ASSPWGGSYEQY
v_gene: TRBV2; CDR3aa: ASLGRTANTEAF
v_gene: TRBV20-1; CDR3aa: SASVAGAQETQY
v_gene: TRBV27; CDR3aa: ASSLLGDSYNSPLH